The TCR beta chain described here comes from a study of shared clonotypes between healthy human individuals. Libraries were prepared by immunoSEQ multiplex PCR; TCRdb keeps only in-frame clonotypes and omits some of them. The table lists about 2.4 million clones, 93% of them singletons. Germline loops: CDR1 GTSNPN, CDR2 SVGIG (reference sequence). The CDR3 is made up of 12 amino acids. The ends were cut back, 1 base at V and 4 bases at J, with 7 bases in the middle. The rearrangement joins TRBV30 to TRBJ1-2, with D unresolved. Material: naive CD4+ T cells from PBMCs. Subset noted: CD45RA+ positively selected. This receptor was identified in a man between 18 and 35 years old in good health. Some clones in this sample may be carry-over from other donors' samples. CDR3 region: CAWSAKAYGYTF. The CDR3 coding sequence is TGTGCCTGGAGTGCGAAAGCCTATGGCTACACCTTC.